The entry below gives a single T cell receptor (beta chain) sequence along with its context. No antigen is known for it. The data were obtained in a study of graft-versus-host responses after intestinal transplantation. In the study overall: Transplants given to recipients were multivisceral, liver-intestinal, or isolated intestinal. For around 3 years after anti-thymocyte globulin induction, all recipients took tacrolimus and steroids.

The CDR3 length is 13 residues. Germline V gene data show CDR1 as SGHNT and CDR2 as YYREEE (reference sequence). Study-wide points: Marrow from the recipient contained GvH clones, some of which had appeared first in ileum or blood.

Some clones are missing from TCRdb's copy, which holds only in-frame ones; the method was immunoSEQ multiplex PCR. The table lists 80,000 to 100,000 clones, 91% of them singletons. Here the sequenced sample was unstimulated CD4+ T cells sorted from spleen or lymph node cells, taken before transplant. V and J are TRBV5-4 and TRBJ2-5; D is perhaps TRBD2 (6 bases). The better agreement between TRBJ2-7 and the DNA end casts doubt on the J call. This clonotype was obtained from a human donor who was the organ donor for an intestinal transplant. CDR3 in amino acids: CASSGTGTYEQYF. CDR3 nucleotide sequence: TGTGCCAGCAGCGGGACGGGGACTTACGAGCAGTACTTC.